This TCR beta chain emerged from a study of spatial heterogeneity in lung cancer. Study background: Raw reads showed each unique TCR and UMI combination turning up more than ten times on average. Broader study findings: Tumors with more nonsynonymous mutations had more expanded intratumoral alpha and beta TCRs.

Time point: sample taken at primary tumor resection. Frozen PBMC, nontumor lung or tumor provided whole RNA, which was sequenced unsorted. Single TCR cDNA molecules each had their own unique molecular identifier. TCRdb itself ran the 5' RACE reads through MiXCR, one entry per CDR3 protein. The sample contains 15,000 to 20,000 distinct CDR3 sequences, 5.5% to 8.5% of which appear only once. This clonotype is labeled as medium-sized. Its antigen is not identified. The sequence was obtained from a female donor with early-stage non-small cell lung cancer. The sample was lung tumor tissue, taken at surgery.

The CDR3 DNA reads TGTGCCAGCAGCTCTGCAGGGAATAGGGGGACCGGGGAGCTGTTTTTT. This gives the protein CASSSAGNRGTGELFF. The chain is built from TRBV2 and TRBJ2-2; a weak D match, TRBD1 (6 bases). The CDR3 sequence is 16 residues long. Germline V gene data show CDR1 as SNHLY and CDR2 as FYNNEI. V shed 6 bases and J shed 5 bases, with 19 bases lying between them.